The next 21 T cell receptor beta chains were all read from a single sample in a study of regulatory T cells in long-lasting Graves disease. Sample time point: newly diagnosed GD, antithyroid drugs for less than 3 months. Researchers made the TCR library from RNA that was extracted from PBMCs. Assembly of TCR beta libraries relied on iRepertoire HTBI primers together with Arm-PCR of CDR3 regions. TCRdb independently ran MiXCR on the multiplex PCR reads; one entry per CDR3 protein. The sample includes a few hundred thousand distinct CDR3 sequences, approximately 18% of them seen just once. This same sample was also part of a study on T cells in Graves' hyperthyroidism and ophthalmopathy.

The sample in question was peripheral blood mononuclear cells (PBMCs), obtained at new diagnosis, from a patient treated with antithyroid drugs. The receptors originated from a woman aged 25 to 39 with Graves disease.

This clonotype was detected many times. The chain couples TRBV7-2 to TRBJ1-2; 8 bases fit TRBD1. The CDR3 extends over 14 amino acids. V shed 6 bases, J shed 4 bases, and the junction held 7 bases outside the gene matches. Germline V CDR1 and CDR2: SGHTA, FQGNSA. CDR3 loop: CASSSGTGTYGYTF. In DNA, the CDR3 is TGTGCCAGCAGTTCCGGGACAGGCACCTATGGCTACACCTTC. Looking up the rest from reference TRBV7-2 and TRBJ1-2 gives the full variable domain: GAGVSQSPSNKVTEKGKDVELRCDPISGHTALYWYRQSLGQGLEFLIYFQGNSAPDKSGLPSDRFSAERTGGSVSTLTIQRTQQEDSAVYLCASSSGTGTYGYTFGSGTRLTVV.

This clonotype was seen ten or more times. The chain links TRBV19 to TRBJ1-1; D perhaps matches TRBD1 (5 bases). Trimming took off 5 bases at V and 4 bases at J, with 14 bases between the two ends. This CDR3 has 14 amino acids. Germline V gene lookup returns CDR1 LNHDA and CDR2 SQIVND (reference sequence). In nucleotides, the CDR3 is TGTGCCAGTAGTCAGGGCAGGGTCGCCACTGAAGCTTTCTTT. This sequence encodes CASSQGRVATEAFF. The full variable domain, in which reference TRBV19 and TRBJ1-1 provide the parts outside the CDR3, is DGGITQSPKYLFRKEGQNVTLSCEQNLNHDAMYWYRQDPGQGLRLIYYSQIVNDFQKGDIAEGYSVSREKKESFPLTVTSAQKNPTAFYLCASSQGRVATEAFFGQGTRLTVV.

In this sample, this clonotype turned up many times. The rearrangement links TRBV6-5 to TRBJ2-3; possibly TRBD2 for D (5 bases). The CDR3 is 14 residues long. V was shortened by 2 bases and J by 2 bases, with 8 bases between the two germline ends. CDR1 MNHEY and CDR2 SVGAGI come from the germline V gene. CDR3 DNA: TGTGCCAGCAGTTACGAGGGATACACAGATACGCAGTATTTT. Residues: CASSYEGYTDTQYF.

In DNA, the CDR3 is TGCGCCAGCAGCCAAGATTCTTTTGGGCCTGGTGGGGAGCTGTTTTTT. It specifies CASSQDSFGPGGELFF. The chain couples TRBV4-1 to TRBJ2-2; D is unresolved. Germline V lookup: CDR1 MGHRA, CDR2 YSYEKL. V was pared by 0 bases and J by 8 bases, with 16 bases between. The CDR3 runs to 16 residues.

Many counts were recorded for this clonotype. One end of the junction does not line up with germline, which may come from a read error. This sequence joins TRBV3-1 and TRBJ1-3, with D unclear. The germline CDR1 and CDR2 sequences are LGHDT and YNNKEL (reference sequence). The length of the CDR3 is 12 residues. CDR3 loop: CAASRPGNTIYF. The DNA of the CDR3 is TGCGCAGCATCGAGGCCCGGAAACACCATATATTTT.

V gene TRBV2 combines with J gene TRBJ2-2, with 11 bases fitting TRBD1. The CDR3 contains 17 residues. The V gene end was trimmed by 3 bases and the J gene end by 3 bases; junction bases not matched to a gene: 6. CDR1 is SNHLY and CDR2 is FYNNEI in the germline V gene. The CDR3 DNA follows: TGTGCCAGCAGTGAGGGGACAGGGGGTGGTTACACCGGGGAGCTGTTTTTT. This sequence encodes CASSEGTGGGYTGELFF.

CDR3 loop: CASIDSRSIEQFF. The CDR3, as DNA: TGTGCCAGCATCGACTCTAGGAGTATTGAGCAGTTCTTC. This chain connects TRBV6-1 to TRBJ2-1; D unresolved. Per the germline V gene, CDR1 is MNHNS and CDR2 is SASEGT. The CDR3 consists of 13 residues. Trimming took off 7 bases at V and 9 bases at J, with 16 bases between the two ends.

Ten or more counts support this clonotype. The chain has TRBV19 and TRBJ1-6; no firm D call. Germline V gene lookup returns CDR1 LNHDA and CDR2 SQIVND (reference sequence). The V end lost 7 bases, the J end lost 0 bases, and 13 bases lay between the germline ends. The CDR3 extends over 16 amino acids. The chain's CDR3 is CASTSRGSSYNSPLHF. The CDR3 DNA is TGTGCCAGTACCTCCCGGGGTAGCTCCTATAATTCACCCCTCCACTTT.

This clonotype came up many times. CDR3 in amino acids: CASERGTSYNEQFF. The DNA of the CDR3 is TGTGCCAGCGAGCGGGGTACCTCCTACAATGAGCAGTTCTTC. The rearrangement uses TRBV12-3 or TRBV12-4 and TRBJ2-1, with 7 bases aligning to TRBD2. The trim removed 8 bases at V and 0 bases at J, leaving 4 bases unmatched. The CDR3 is 14 residues long.

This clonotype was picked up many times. CDR3 amino acids: CSARGLGRTTYEQYF. The CDR3 DNA is TGCAGTGCTAGAGGGTTGGGCCGGACGACTTACGAGCAGTACTTC. V is TRBV20-1 and J is TRBJ2-7; D not resolved. CDR3 length: 15 residues. V shed 1 base and J shed 4 bases, with 17 bases lying between them. Per the germline V gene, CDR1 is DFQATT and CDR2 is SNEGSKA (reference sequence).

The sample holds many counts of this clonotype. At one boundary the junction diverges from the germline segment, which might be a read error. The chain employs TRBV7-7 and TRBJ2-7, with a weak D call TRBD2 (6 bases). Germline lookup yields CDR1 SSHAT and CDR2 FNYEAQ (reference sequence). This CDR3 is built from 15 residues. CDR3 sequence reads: CASSLNGGPSYEQYF. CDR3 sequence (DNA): TGTGCTAGCAGCTTAAACGGGGGTCCCTCCTACGAGCAGTACTTC.

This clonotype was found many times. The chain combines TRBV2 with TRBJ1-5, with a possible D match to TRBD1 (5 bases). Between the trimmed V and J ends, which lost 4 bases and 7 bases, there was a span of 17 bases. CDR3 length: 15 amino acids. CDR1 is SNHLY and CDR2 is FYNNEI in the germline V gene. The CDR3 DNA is TGTGCCAGCAGTGGAACTTGGGGGTCTGGACAGCCCCAGCATTTT. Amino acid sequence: CASSGTWGSGQPQHF.

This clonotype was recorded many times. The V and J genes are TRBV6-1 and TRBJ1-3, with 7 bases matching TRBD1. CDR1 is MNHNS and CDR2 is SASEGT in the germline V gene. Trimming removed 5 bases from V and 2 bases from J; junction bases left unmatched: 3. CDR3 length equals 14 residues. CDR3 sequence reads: CASSTTGTGNTIYF. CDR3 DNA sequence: TGTGCCAGCAGTACGACAGGGACTGGAAACACCATATATTTT.

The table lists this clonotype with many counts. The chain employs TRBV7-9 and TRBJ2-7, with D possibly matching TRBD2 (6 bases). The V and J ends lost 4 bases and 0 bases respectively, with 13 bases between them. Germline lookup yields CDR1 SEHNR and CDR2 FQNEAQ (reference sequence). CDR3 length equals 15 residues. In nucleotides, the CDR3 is TGTGCCAGCAGCTCGCTCATGGAGGGCTCCTACGAGCAGTACTTC. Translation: CASSSLMEGSYEQYF.

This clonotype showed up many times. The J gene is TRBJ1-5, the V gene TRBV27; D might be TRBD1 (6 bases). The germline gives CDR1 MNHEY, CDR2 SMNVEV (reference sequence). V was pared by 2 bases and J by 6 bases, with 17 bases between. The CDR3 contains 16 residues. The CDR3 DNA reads TGTGCCAGCAGTTTAACGGCAGGGGATGATGGTCAGCCCCAGCATTTT. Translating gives CASSLTAGDDGQPQHF.

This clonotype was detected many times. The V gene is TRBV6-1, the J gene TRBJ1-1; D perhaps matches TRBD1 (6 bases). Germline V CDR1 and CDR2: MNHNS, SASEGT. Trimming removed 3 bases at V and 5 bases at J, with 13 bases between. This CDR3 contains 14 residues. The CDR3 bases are TGTGCCAGCAGTGAGCAGGGGAGGGGAACTGAAGCTTTCTTT. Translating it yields CASSEQGRGTEAFF.

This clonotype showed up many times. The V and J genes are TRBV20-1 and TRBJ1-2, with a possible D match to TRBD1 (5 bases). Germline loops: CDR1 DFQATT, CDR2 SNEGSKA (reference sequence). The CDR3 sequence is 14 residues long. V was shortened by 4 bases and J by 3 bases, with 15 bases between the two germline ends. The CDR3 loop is CSATNAGADYGYTF. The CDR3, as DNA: TGCAGTGCTACAAACGCTGGGGCGGACTATGGCTACACCTTC.

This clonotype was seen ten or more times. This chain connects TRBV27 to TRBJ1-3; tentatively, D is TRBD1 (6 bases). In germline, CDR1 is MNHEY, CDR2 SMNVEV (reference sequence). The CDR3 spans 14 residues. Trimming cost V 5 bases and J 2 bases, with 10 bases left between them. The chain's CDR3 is CASSRRGAGNTIYF. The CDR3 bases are TGTGCCAGCAGTCGCAGGGGCGCTGGAAACACCATATATTTT.

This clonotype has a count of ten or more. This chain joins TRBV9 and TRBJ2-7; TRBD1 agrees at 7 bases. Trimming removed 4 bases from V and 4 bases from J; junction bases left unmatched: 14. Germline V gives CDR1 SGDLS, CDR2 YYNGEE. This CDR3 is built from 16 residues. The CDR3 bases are TGTGCCAGCAGCCCCCAGGGGGACAGCGCTTGGTACGAGCAGTACTTC. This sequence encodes CASSPQGDSAWYEQYF.

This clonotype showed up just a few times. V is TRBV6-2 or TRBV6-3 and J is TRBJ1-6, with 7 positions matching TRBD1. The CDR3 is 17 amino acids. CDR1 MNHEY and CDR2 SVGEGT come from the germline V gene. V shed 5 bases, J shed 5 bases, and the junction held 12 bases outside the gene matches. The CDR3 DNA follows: TGTGCCAGCAGTCTCCCTCCGGGACAGCTACATAATTCACCCCTCCACTTT. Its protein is CASSLPPGQLHNSPLHF.

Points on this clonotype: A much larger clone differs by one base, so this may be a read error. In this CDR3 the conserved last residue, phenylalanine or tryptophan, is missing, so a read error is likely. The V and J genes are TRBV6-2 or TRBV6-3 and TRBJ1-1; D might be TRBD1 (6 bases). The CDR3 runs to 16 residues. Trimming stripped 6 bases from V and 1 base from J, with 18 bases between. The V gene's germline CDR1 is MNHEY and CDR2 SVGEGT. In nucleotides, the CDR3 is TGTGCCAGCAGCCGCTACAGGGATGAGGAGAACACTGAAGCTTTCCTT. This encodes CASSRYRDEENTEAFL.